This is a list of T cell receptor beta chains from one sample in a study of blood T cell repertoires in COVID-19. The method was immunoSEQ multiplex PCR; TCRdb's version includes in-frame clones alone and lacks a portion of them. The table lists fewer than 300,000 clones, approximately 82% of them singletons. Sequencing was carried out using peripheral blood. The receptor set was obtained from a man older than 75 with acute or convalescent COVID-19. Each CDR3 is given with its conserved first and last residue. D genes are given only for firm matches. Only part of the rows carry a size: once, few, many, or a class if the clone is expanded.

>-|TRBJ1-4|once|TRBV18
TGTGCCAGCTCAGCGAGGCAGTCAACTAATGAAAAACTGTTTTTT
CASSARQSTNEKLFF
>TRBD2|TRBJ2-2|-|TRBV28
TGTGCCAGCAGGCCCCCTACTAGCGGGAGATTCACCGGGGAGCTGTTTTTT
CASRPPTSGRFTGELFF
>TRBD2|TRBJ2-1|-|TRBV7-9
TGTGCCAGCAGCTTTTCCCTCGGGACTAGCGGATACAATGAGCAGTTCTTC
CASSFSLGTSGYNEQFF
>-|TRBJ2-1|-|TRBV11-2
TGTGCCAGCAGCTTATGGCCTAGCCTTGTTGTCGAGCAGTTCTTC
CASSLWPSLVVEQFF
>TRBD1|TRBJ1-4|-|TRBV18
TGTGCCAGCTCATCGGGGACAGGGGATAATGAAAAACTGTTTTTT
CASSSGTGDNEKLFF
>-|TRBJ2-5|-|TRBV3-1/TRBV3-2
TGTGCCAGCAGCGGGATGACAGCCCAAGAGACCCAGTACTTC
CASSGMTAQETQYF
>-|TRBJ2-3|-|TRBV5-1
TGCGCCAGCAGTACTAGCACGCCCCCAGATACGCAGTATTTT
CASSTSTPPDTQYF
>-|TRBJ2-7|-|TRBV7-3
TGTGCCAGCAGCCCAACGGCAGCGGCCTACGAGCAGTACTTC
CASSPTAAAYEQYF
>-|TRBJ2-3|-|TRBV29-1
TGCAGCGTTGAAGAACCCACAGGAGGGAGCACAGATACGCAGTATTTT
CSVEEPTGGSTDTQYF
>TRBD1|TRBJ2-7|-|TRBV18
TGTGCCAGCTCACCTACACCGGGACAGGGGGCCAACTCCGAGCAGTACTTC
CASSPTPGQGANSEQYF
>-|TRBJ1-2|-|TRBV20-1
TGCAGTGCTAGGGACAGAGTTGGCTACACCTTC
CSARDRVGYTF
>TRBD1|TRBJ2-7|-|TRBV7-8
TGTGCCAGCAGCTCCTCACCGGGACAGAGATCCTACGAGCAGTACTTC
CASSSSPGQRSYEQYF
>TRBD1|TRBJ1-1|-|TRBV7-2
TGTGCCAGCAGCTCTCAGGGGGCTACTGAAGCTTTCTTT
CASSSQGATEAFF
>-|TRBJ1-2|-|TRBV3-1/TRBV3-2
TGTGCCAGCAGCCAAGATAGCGTCCCAGGAAGGTATGGCTACACCTTC
CASSQDSVPGRYGYTF
>-|TRBJ1-2|-|TRBV6-5
TGTGCCACCGAACGGGGGGCGCCGCCCGGGGACACCTTC
CATERGAPPGDTF
>TRBD1|TRBJ1-6|-|TRBV6-5
TGTGCCAGCAGTCCACGACAGGGGGCAAATTCACCCCTCCACTTT
CASSPRQGANSPLHF
>-|TRBJ2-7|-|TRBV15
TGTGCCACCAGCAGAGATCGGGCAGGAGGAGACGAGCAGTACTTC
CATSRDRAGGDEQYF
>TRBD1|TRBJ1-5|-|TRBV7-9
TGTGCCAGCAGCTTCGACAGGGGGGATCAGCCCCAGCATTTT
CASSFDRGDQPQHF
>-|TRBJ2-7|few|TRBV5-4
TGTGCCAGCAGCTTGGGTCTCTACGAGCAGTACTTC
CASSLGLYEQYF
>-|TRBJ2-3|-|TRBV7-9
TGTGCCAGCAGCCCCAACCAGGGGAATACGCAGTATTTT
CASSPNQGNTQYF
>-|TRBJ1-5|once|TRBV6-1
TGTGCCAGCAGTGACCCCCGTCCCAGACAGGGCAATCAGCCCCAGCATTTT
CASSDPRPRQGNQPQHF
>-|TRBJ1-2|-|TRBV3-1/TRBV3-2
TGTGCCAGCAGCCAAGAACCCCGGGGTGACTATGGCTACACCTTC
CASSQEPRGDYGYTF
>TRBD2|TRBJ2-5|-|TRBV3-1/TRBV3-2
TGTGCCAGCAGCCAACGGGGGGGAGGAGAGACCCAGTACTTC
CASSQRGGGETQYF
>-|TRBJ2-2|-|TRBV27
TGTGCCAGCAGTCCCCTCCCGCCCCGGGAGACCGGGGAGCTGTTTTTT
CASSPLPPRETGELFF
>TRBD1|TRBJ1-1|-|TRBV7-8
TGTGCCAGCACCCAAACCTTGGACAGGTTGAACACTGAAGCTTTCTTT
CASTQTLDRLNTEAFF
>-|TRBJ2-2|-|TRBV10-3
TGTGCCACCCTCGGCACGGGAGCCGGCGGGGAGCTGTTTTTT
CATLGTGAGGELFF
>TRBD1|TRBJ2-7|-|TRBV29-1
TGCAGCGTTGTCCTTAGTCGAGGACCGGGACAGCTTATTTACGAGCAGTACTTC
CSVVLSRGPGQLIYEQYF
>-|TRBJ1-4|-|TRBV6-5
TGTGCCAGCAGTCGGGGTGAAACTAATGAAAAACTGTTTTTT
CASSRGETNEKLFF
>TRBD1|TRBJ2-7|-|TRBV5-1
TGCGCCAGCAGCCCTGGACAGGGAGGTTTTTCCTACGAGCAGTACTTC
CASSPGQGGFSYEQYF
>TRBD2|TRBJ2-7|once|TRBV11-2
TGTGCCAGCAGCTTATTAGCGGGGGGCCCCTCCTACGAGCAGTACTTC
CASSLLAGGPSYEQYF
>-|TRBJ1-2|few|TRBV28
TGTGCCGTAAGGGGAGGGTCACGAGATGGCTACACCTTC
CAVRGGSRDGYTF
>-|TRBJ2-7|few|TRBV4-1
TGCGCCAGCAGCCAAGAGACGGGACACTACTACGAGCAGTACTTC
CASSQETGHYYEQYF
>TRBD1|TRBJ2-6|-|TRBV11-3
TGTGCCAGCAGCACGAGCGAGGGACAGCCGGGGGCCAACGTCCTGACTTTC
CASSTSEGQPGANVLTF
>TRBD1|TRBJ2-7|-|TRBV29-1
TGCAGCGTTCGATTGGGACAGGGGACTACTCGCGACGAGCAGTACTTC
CSVRLGQGTTRDEQYF
>TRBD1|TRBJ1-5|-|TRBV2
TGTGCCAGCATGCGGGACAGGGAGGTTCAGCCCCAGCATTTT
CASMRDREVQPQHF
>TRBD1|TRBJ2-1|few|TRBV18
TGTGCCAGCTCCATGACAGGGGGTGAGCAGTTCTTC
CASSMTGGEQFF
>-|TRBJ1-2|-|TRBV27
TGTGCCAGCAGTAAGGACAGAAACTATGGCTACACCTTC
CASSKDRNYGYTF
>TRBD2|TRBJ2-1|-|TRBV2
TGTGCCAGCAGTCCGGGACTAGCGGGGTTAACATTGTTCTTC
CASSPGLAGLTLFF
>-|TRBJ1-4|few|TRBV6-1
TGTGCCAGCAGTGAAGCGGAGGGAAAACTGTTTTTT
CASSEAEGKLFF
>-|TRBJ2-2|-|TRBV24-1
TGTGCCACCAGTGATTCACGGCAGGGGTCCACCGGGGAGCTGTTTTTT
CATSDSRQGSTGELFF
>-|TRBJ2-2|-|TRBV2
TGTGCCAGCAGTGAAAGGGATACCAGGGTGAACACCGGGGAGCTGTTTTTT
CASSERDTRVNTGELFF
>-|TRBJ2-2|once|TRBV19
TGTGCCAGTAGGACGACAGTGAACACCGGGGAGCTGTTTTTT
CASRTTVNTGELFF
>-|TRBJ1-2|few|TRBV30
TGTGCCTGGAGTCGGACATACTTTAACTATGGCTACACCTTC
CAWSRTYFNYGYTF
>-|TRBJ2-1|-|TRBV5-6
TGTGCCAGCAGCCCATATACTGGGCATGAGCAGTTCTTC
CASSPYTGHEQFF
>TRBD1|TRBJ2-2|-|TRBV27
TGTGCCAGCTGTCGACAGGGTTTCGATTGGGCCGGGGAGCTGTTTTTT
CASCRQGFDWAGELFF
>-|TRBJ2-3|-|TRBV18
TGTGCCAGTTCGTACAGGGTTTGGGCAGATACGCAGTATTTT
CASSYRVWADTQYF
>-|TRBJ1-5|-|TRBV18
TGTGCCAGCTCACCACAGTCAGGTGACATGAAGCCCCAGCATTTT
CASSPQSGDMKPQHF
>-|TRBJ2-2|-|TRBV11-3
TGTGCCAGCAGCTTAGCTAGCCTTACCACCGGGGAGCTGTTTTTT
CASSLASLTTGELFF
>TRBD1|TRBJ1-1|once|TRBV15
TGTGCCACCAGCAGAGATGGTGTTAGGGGGCGACGGACTGAAGCTTTCTTT
CATSRDGVRGRRTEAFF
>-|TRBJ1-1|-|TRBV27
TGTGCCAGCAGCCCCCACGAGCGGGCCACTGAAGCTTTCTTT
CASSPHERATEAFF
>-|TRBJ2-2|-|TRBV9
TGTGCCAGCAGCGTAGCCAGGGGCAACACCGGGGAGCTGTTTTTT
CASSVARGNTGELFF
>-|TRBJ2-1|-|TRBV30
TGTGCCTGCCACTACCCCTTAGCGGAGTACAATGAGCAGTTCTTC
CACHYPLAEYNEQFF
>-|TRBJ1-5|-|TRBV4-1
TGCGCCAGCAGCCACCTGGCCATTAGCAATCAGCCCCAGCATTTT
CASSHLAISNQPQHF
>TRBD2|TRBJ2-2|few|TRBV5-1
TGCGCCAGCAGACTAGCGGTGAACACCGGGGAGCTGTTTTTT
CASRLAVNTGELFF
>TRBD1|TRBJ2-7|-|TRBV6-2/TRBV6-3
TGTGCCAGCAGTTACCGGTGGGACAGAGTCTACGAGCAGTACTTC
CASSYRWDRVYEQYF